This T cell receptor beta chain came from a study of blood T cell repertoires in COVID-19. In the study overall: Nucleic acid was either cDNA or gDNA, and it came from T cells, B-cell-depleted T cells, or PBMCs.

As originally analysed: Scientists estimated how many nucleated cells there were by amplifying reference gene primers. Assay used: immunoSEQ multiplex PCR; TCRdb lists only in-frame clones, some missing. The V and J calls and the clone size are those of that table, but D and trimming were determined from the DNA. The repertoire holds 250,000 to 300,000 clones, with 70% to 80% as singletons. Sequencing was done on a sample of peripheral blood. The source is an elderly woman with acute or convalescent COVID-19.

The CDR3 sequence is CASSPRGRVYGYTF. DNA of the CDR3: TGTGCCAGCAGTCCGAGGGGGCGCGTCTATGGCTACACCTTC. The chain employs TRBV6-5 and TRBJ1-2, with TRBD1 matching over 7 bases. The CDR3 has 14 residues. V was clipped by 5 bases and J by 4 bases; unmatched bases: 7. The germline gives CDR1 MNHEY, CDR2 SVGAGI.